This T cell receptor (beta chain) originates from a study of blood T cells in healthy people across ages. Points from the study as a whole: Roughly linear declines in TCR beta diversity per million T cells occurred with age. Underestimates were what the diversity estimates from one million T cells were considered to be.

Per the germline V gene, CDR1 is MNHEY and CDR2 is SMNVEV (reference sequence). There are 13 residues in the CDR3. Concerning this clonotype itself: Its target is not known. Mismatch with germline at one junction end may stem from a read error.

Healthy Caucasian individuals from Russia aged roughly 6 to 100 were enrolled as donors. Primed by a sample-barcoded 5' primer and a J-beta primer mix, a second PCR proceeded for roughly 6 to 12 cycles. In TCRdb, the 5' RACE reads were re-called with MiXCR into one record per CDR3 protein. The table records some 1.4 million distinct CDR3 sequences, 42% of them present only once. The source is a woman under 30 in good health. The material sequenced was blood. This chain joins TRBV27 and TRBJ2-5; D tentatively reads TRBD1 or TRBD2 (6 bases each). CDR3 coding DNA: TGTGCCGGCGGGACAACTATACAAGAGACCCTGTACTTC. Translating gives CAGGTTIQETLYF.